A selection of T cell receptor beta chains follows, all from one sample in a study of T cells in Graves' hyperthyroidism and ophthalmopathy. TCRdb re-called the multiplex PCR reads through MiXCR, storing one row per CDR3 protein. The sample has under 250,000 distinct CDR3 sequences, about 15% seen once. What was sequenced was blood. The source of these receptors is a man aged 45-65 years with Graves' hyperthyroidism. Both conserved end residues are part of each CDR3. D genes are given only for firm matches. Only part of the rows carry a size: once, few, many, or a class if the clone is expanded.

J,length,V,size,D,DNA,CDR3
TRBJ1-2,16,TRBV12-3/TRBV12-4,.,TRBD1,TGTGCCAGCAGCCCTGGACAGGGGACAACTAACTATGGCTACACCTTC,CASSPGQGTTNYGYTF
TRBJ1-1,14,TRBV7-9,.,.,TGTGCCAGCGGGGGTACTGGGGGCGGCACTGAAGCTTTCTTT,CASGGTGGGTEAFF
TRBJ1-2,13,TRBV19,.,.,TGTGCCAGTAGTGATTCAAGCGGCTATGGCTACACCTTC,CASSDSSGYGYTF
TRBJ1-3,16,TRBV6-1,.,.,TGTGCCAGCAAAGACATTGCGGGAACTGGTGGAAACACCATATATTTT,CASKDIAGTGGNTIYF
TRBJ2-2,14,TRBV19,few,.,TGTGCCAGTAGTATCAGGGGAGGTACCGGGGAGCTGTTTTTT,CASSIRGGTGELFF
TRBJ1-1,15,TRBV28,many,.,TGTGCCAGCAGTCAGGGTGGGGGAGGCGTCACTGAAGCTTTCTTT,CASSQGGGGVTEAFF
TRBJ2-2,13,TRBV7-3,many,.,TGTGCCAGCAGCTTAGGGGTCCCCGGGGAGCTGTTTTTT,CASSLGVPGELFF
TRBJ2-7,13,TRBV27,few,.,TGTGCCAGCAGTTTTGGACAAAACTACGAGCAGTACTTC,CASSFGQNYEQYF
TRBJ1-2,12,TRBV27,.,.,TGTGCCAGCAGGGGCCCGGCCTATGGCTACACCTTC,CASRGPAYGYTF
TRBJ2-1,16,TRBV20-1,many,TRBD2,TGCAGTGCTAGAGATCCCGGGACTAGCGGGTACAATGAGCAGTTCTTC,CSARDPGTSGYNEQFF
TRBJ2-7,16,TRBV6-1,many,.,TGTGCCAGCAGTCCGGGGGGGACAGTACCACCCTACGAGCAGTACTTC,CASSPGGTVPPYEQYF
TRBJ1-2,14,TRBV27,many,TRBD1,TGTGCCAGCAGTTTAATTGGACAGGGTGGTGGCTACACCTTC,CASSLIGQGGGYTF
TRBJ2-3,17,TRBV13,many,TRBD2,TGTGCCAGCAGAACCGGGACTAGCGGAACTAGCACAGATACGCAGTATTTT,CASRTGTSGTSTDTQYF
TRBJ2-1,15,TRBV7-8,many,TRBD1,TGTGCCAGCAGCTCTCCAGGGGGAATCTACAATGAGCAGTTCTTC,CASSSPGGIYNEQFF
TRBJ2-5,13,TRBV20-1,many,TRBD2,TGCAGCGCCCCGACTAGCGGAGAAGAGACCCAGTACTTC,CSAPTSGEETQYF
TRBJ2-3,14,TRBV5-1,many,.,TGCGCCAGCAGCTTAGGGGACACCCAAGATACGCAGTATTTT,CASSLGDTQDTQYF
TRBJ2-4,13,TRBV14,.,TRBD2,TGTGCCAGCAGTCAGCCGGGGGGAAACATTCAGTACTTC,CASSQPGGNIQYF
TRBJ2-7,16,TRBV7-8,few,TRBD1,TGTGCCAGCAGCTTGACAGGGTTGGTGGGAGATAGGCGGCAGTACTTC,CASSLTGLVGDRRQYF
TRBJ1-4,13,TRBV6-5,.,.,TGTGCCAGCAGTTACGCCCTTAATGAAAAACTGTTTTTT,CASSYALNEKLFF
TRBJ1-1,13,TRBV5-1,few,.,TGCGCCAGCAAACCCGGACAGAACACTGAAGCTTTCTTT,CASKPGQNTEAFF
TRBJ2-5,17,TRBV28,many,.,TGTGCCAGCAGTTTTTTTAGTGGACGGCGAGATAAAGAGACCCAGTACTTC,CASSFFSGRRDKETQYF
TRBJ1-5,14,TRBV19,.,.,TGTGCCAGTAGTATTGGACGGGGAAATCAGCCCCAGCATTTT,CASSIGRGNQPQHF
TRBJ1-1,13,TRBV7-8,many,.,TGTGCCAGCAGCTTATTGAGGAACACTGAAGCTTTCTTT,CASSLLRNTEAFF
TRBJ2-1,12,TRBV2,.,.,TGTCCCAGCAGTCCCACGGGCGATGAGCAGTTCTTC,CPSSPTGDEQFF
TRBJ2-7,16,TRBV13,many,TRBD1,TGTGCCAGCAGCTCGAGTCCCGGGACAGATACCTACGAGCAGTACTTC,CASSSSPGTDTYEQYF
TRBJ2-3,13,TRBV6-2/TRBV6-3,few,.,TGTGCCAGCAGTTACCTCGGCTCCAGGGCGCAGTATTTT,CASSYLGSRAQYF
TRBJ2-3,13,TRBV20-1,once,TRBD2,TGCAGTGCTGGTAGCGGGAGAGCAGATACGCAGTATTTT,CSAGSGRADTQYF
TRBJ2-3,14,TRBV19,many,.,TGTGCCAGTACCACGGGTGAGGGCACAGATACGCAGTATTTT,CASTTGEGTDTQYF
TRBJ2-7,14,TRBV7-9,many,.,TGTGCCAGCAGCCGAGGGACTTTAGCCTACGAGCAGTACTTC,CASSRGTLAYEQYF
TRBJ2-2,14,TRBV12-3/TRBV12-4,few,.,TGTGCCAGCAGCCCGACTCGCTCCGCCGGGGAGCTGTTTTTT,CASSPTRSAGELFF
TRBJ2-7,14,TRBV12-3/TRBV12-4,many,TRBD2,TGTGCCAGCAGTTTATCGGCGGGAGATTACGAGCAGTACTTC,CASSLSAGDYEQYF
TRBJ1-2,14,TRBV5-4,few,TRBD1,TGTGCCAGCAGCATTCCGGGACAGGGGCATGGCTACACCTTC,CASSIPGQGHGYTF
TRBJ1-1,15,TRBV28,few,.,TGTGCCAGCAGTTCACCCCGGTCAGCAAACACTGAAGCTTTCTTT,CASSSPRSANTEAFF
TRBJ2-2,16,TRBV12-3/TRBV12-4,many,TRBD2,TGTGCCAGCAGCCCGGCGTTGGTGGGAGGGCCCGGGGAGCTGTTTTTT,CASSPALVGGPGELFF
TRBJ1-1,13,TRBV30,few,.,TGTGCCTGGAGTGTACTAGGTTACACTGAAGCTTTCTTT,CAWSVLGYTEAFF
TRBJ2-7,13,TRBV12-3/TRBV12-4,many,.,TGTGCCAGCACCTCGGACGGATCCTACGAGCAGTACTTC,CASTSDGSYEQYF
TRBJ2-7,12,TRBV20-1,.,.,TGCAGTGCTACACGGACGATAGGCGAGCAGTACTTC,CSATRTIGEQYF
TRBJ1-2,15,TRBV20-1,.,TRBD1,TGCAGTGCCAAGACAGGGACGGACATTTACTATGGCTACACCTTC,CSAKTGTDIYYGYTF
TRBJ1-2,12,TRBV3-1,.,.,TGTGCCAGCGGCAGGGAATCGTATAGCTACACCTTC,CASGRESYSYTF
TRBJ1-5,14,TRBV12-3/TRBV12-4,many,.,TGTGCCAGCAGTTCGACAGATAGCAATCAGCCCCAGCATTTT,CASSSTDSNQPQHF
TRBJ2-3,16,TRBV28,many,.,TGTGCCAGCAGTTTAAGAAGAATTACTAGCACAGATACGCAGTATTTT,CASSLRRITSTDTQYF
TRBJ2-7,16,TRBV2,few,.,TGTGCCAGCAGTGAAGCGGGAAAGGCAGACTCCTACGAGCAGTACTTC,CASSEAGKADSYEQYF
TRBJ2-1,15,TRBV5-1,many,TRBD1,TGCGCCAGCACCGAACAGGGACAGGGGCTCTATGAGCAGTTCTTC,CASTEQGQGLYEQFF
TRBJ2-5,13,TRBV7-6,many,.,TGTGCCAGCAGCTTAGGTCGGCTGAAGACCCAGTACTTC,CASSLGRLKTQYF
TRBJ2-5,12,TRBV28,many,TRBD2,TGTGCCAGCGGGAGGGTTCAAGAGACCCAGTACTTC,CASGRVQETQYF
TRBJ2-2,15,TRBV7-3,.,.,TGTGCCAGCAGCCAAACGAGGGGGGGCACCGGGGAGCTGTTTTTT,CASSQTRGGTGELFF
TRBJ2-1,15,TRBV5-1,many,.,TGCGCCAGCAGCTTGCAGGGACGCTCCTACAATGAGCAGTTCTTC,CASSLQGRSYNEQFF
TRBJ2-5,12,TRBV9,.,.,TGTGCCAGCAGCGTAGGTGAGGAGACCCAGTACTTC,CASSVGEETQYF
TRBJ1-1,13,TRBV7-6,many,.,TGTGCCAGCAGCTTAGGGGGTTTCACTGAAGCTTTCTTT,CASSLGGFTEAFF
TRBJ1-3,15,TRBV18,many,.,TGTGCCAGCTCACCACAGCAGGACTCTGGAAACACCATATATTTT,CASSPQQDSGNTIYF
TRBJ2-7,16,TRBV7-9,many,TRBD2,TGTGCCAGCAGCTTCTTCGACGGACTAGCGGACTACGAGCAGTACTTC,CASSFFDGLADYEQYF
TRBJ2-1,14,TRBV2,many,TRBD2,TGTGCCAGTCAAAGACTAGCGGGAGACAATGAGCAGTTCTTC,CASQRLAGDNEQFF
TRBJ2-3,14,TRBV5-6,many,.,TGTGCCAGCAGCTTCTGGTACAGCACAGATACGCAGTATTTT,CASSFWYSTDTQYF